These 18 T cell receptor beta chains share one sample of origin, sequenced in a study of cytomegalovirus exposure and HLA in healthy donors. 60 Vbeta and 13 Jbeta primers were used in PCR. TCRdb keeps only in-frame clones here, not all; method: immunoSEQ multiplex PCR. The table has 95,000 to 150,000 clones, about 62% seen once. Material: PBMCs. These receptors all come from a woman between 35 and 50 years old in good health and CMV-seropositive.

The chain uses TRBV6-1 and TRBJ1-1, with TRBD1 as a possible D gene (5 bases). The CDR3 has 13 amino acids. The V and J ends lost 6 bases and 6 bases respectively, with 14 bases between them. Germline V gene data show CDR1 as MNHNS and CDR2 as SASEGT. This chain's CDR3 is CASSLREQAEAFF. The DNA for the CDR3 is TGTGCCAGCAGCCTCAGGGAACAGGCTGAAGCTTTCTTT.

This chain uses TRBV6-1 with TRBJ1-1; D remains ambiguous. CDR1 and CDR2 from the germline V gene are MNHNS and SASEGT. This CDR3 is built from 13 residues. The V and J ends lost 3 bases and 2 bases respectively, with 7 bases between them. The CDR3 coding sequence is TGTGCCAGCAGTGACGAACTTAACACTGAAGCTTTCTTT. Amino acid sequence: CASSDELNTEAFF.

The chain recombines TRBV19 with TRBJ2-1, with D possibly TRBD2 on 6 matching bases. The CDR3 has 16 residues. The germline V gene encodes CDR1 LNHDA and CDR2 SQIVND (reference sequence). Trimming shortened V by 5 bases and J by 0 bases, and 14 bases separated the two germline ends. CDR3 sequence: CASSPWGGFSYNEQFF. For the CDR3, the DNA is TGTGCCAGTAGTCCCTGGGGAGGCTTCTCCTACAATGAGCAGTTCTTC.

The chain combines TRBV10-3 with TRBJ2-7, with D tentatively TRBD1 (5 bases). The CDR3 consists of 14 residues. V was clipped by 7 bases and J by 7 bases, with 20 bases between them. Germline CDR1 reads ENHRY; CDR2 reads SYGVKD. CDR3 nucleotides: TGTGCCATCACCAATGGGGCGGACACACCGGAGCAGTACTTC. This codes for CAITNGADTPEQYF.

The table lists this clone with a few counts. The V gene is TRBV19, the J gene TRBJ1-4, with D tentatively TRBD1 (5 bases). Per germline, CDR1 LNHDA and CDR2 SQIVND (reference sequence). The CDR3 covers 16 residues. Trimming left V 4 bases short and J 2 bases short, with 14 bases between. In nucleotides, the CDR3 is TGTGCCAGTAGTACAGAGGGGAGAGCGACTAATGAAAAACTGTTTTTT. Amino acids: CASSTEGRATNEKLFF.

The rearrangement joins TRBV5-1 to TRBJ1-2, with 10 bases that match TRBD1. The germline CDR1 and CDR2 sequences are SGHRS and YFSETQ. The CDR3 covers 17 residues. V was clipped by 4 bases and J by 2 bases; unmatched bases: 11. The DNA of the CDR3 is TGCGCCAGCAGCCCCTTTTCCCCGGGACAGGGGAACTATGGCTACACCTTC. It codes for CASSPFSPGQGNYGYTF.

This clone appeared a few times. V usage is TRBV5-1 and J usage is TRBJ2-3; the match to TRBD1 covers 9 bases. V was pared by 4 bases and J by 3 bases, with 3 bases of the junction left unmatched. Germline assignment: CDR1 SGHRS and CDR2 YFSETQ. The CDR3 has 14 amino acids. The CDR3 sequence is CASSRDRGTDTQYF. DNA for the CDR3: TGCGCCAGCAGCCGCGACAGGGGGACAGATACGCAGTATTTT.

This chain uses TRBV14 with TRBJ2-7; TRBD2 agrees at 14 bases. In germline, CDR1 is SGHDN, CDR2 FVKESK. This CDR3 has 18 amino acids. After removal of 3 bases from V and 1 base from J, the junction contained 8 bases not matched to a gene. The CDR3 DNA follows: TGTGCCAGCAGCCAGGGTGGACTAGCGGGAGGCCCTTCCTACGAGCAGTACTTC. This translates into CASSQGGLAGGPSYEQYF.

The chain links TRBV23-1 to TRBJ1-5, with 7 bases aligning to TRBD1. TRBV23-1 is an ORF, with its function uncertain. The CDR3 is made up of 18 amino acids. V shed 7 bases and J 4 bases; nucleotides not matched to a gene: 19. As DNA, the CDR3 is TGCGCCAGCATCTCGACAGGGACGATCCCCTACCCTAATCAGCCCCAGCATTTT. Translated, it gives CASISTGTIPYPNQPQHF.

This clone was seen a handful of times. The chain joins TRBV6-1 to TRBJ2-3; D gene unclear. The germline V gene has CDR1 MNHNS and CDR2 SASEGT. CDR3 length: 16 amino acids. V lost 2 bases to trimming and J lost 4 bases, with 16 bases between them. CDR3 loop: CASSEKLWQIPDTQYF. The CDR3, as DNA: TGTGCCAGCAGTGAAAAATTATGGCAGATCCCAGATACGCAGTATTTT.

The chain has TRBV7-9 and TRBJ2-2, with a possible D match to TRBD2 (5 bases). With 5 bases removed from V and 5 bases from J, the gap between germline ends came to 12 bases. The CDR3 length is 14 residues. CDR1 is SEHNR, CDR2 FQNEAQ, per germline (reference sequence). This CDR3 reads CASSPRGETGELFF. In DNA form, the CDR3 reads TGTGCCAGCAGCCCCCGGGGAGAAACCGGGGAGCTGTTTTTT.

This rearrangement joins TRBV28 to TRBJ1-3, with a weak D call TRBD1 (6 bases). CDR3 size: 15 residues. Germline V CDR1 and CDR2: MDHEN, SYDVKM. The V gene lost 2 bases and the J gene lost 4 bases, with 12 bases spanning the gap. CDR3: CASSLGGSTGNTIYF. The CDR3 coding sequence is TGTGCCAGCAGTTTAGGGGGCTCTACCGGAAACACCATATATTTT. Full variable domain (missing parts from reference TRBV28 and TRBJ1-3): DVKVTQSSRYLVKRTGEKVFLECVQDMDHENMFWYRQDPGLGLRLIYFSYDVKMKEKGDIPEGYSVSREKKERFSLILESASTNQTSMYLCASSLGGSTGNTIYFGEGSWLTVV.

This chain links TRBV6-1 with TRBJ1-1, with unresolved D. Trimming removed 4 bases at V and 7 bases at J, with 13 bases between. The CDR3 runs to 13 residues. The germline V gene has CDR1 MNHNS and CDR2 SASEGT. CDR3 residues: CASSGLIPYEAFF. DNA for the CDR3: TGTGCCAGCAGTGGTTTGATACCCTATGAAGCTTTCTTT.

In this sample, this clone turned up a few times. The chain recombines TRBV19 with TRBJ1-5, with D perhaps matching TRBD1 (5 bases). Trimming cost V 3 bases and J 2 bases, with 14 bases left between them. Germline loops: CDR1 LNHDA, CDR2 SQIVND (reference sequence). The CDR3 covers 16 residues. For the CDR3, the DNA is TGTGCCAGTAGTATGCGTCGCGGGGGGGGCAATCAGCCCCAGCATTTT. It yields the protein CASSMRRGGGNQPQHF.

The chain recombines TRBV27 with TRBJ1-2; 7 bases fit TRBD1. The CDR3 is 15 residues long. Germline V gene data show CDR1 as MNHEY and CDR2 as SMNVEV (reference sequence). V shed 4 bases, J shed 5 bases, and the junction held 10 bases outside the gene matches. CDR3 sequence: CASSSPKTGMYGYTF. The CDR3 coding sequence is TGTGCCAGCAGTTCCCCGAAGACAGGGATGTATGGCTACACCTTC.

This clone appeared many times. The chain combines TRBV29-1 with TRBJ1-3; D is possibly TRBD1 (5 bases). V shed 0 bases and J shed 1 base, with 13 bases lying between them. Germline V CDR1 and CDR2: SQVTM, ANQGSEA. The CDR3 has 16 residues. In DNA form, the CDR3 reads TGCAGCGTTGAAGATCCAATGGGGGGATCTGGAAACACCATATATTTT. Amino acid sequence: CSVEDPMGGSGNTIYF.

CDR3 in amino acids: CASSLELVNTEAFF. DNA of the CDR3: TGTGCCAGCAGCCTCGAATTAGTGAACACTGAAGCTTTCTTT. The chain joins TRBV7-9 to TRBJ1-1; no definite D call. This CDR3 spans 14 amino acids. Germline CDR1 and CDR2: SEHNR and FQNEAQ (reference sequence). V lost 5 bases and J lost 0, with 10 bases in between.

The gene calls are TRBV27 and TRBJ2-1; 16 bases line up with TRBD2. This CDR3 is built from 21 residues. Trimming removed 7 bases from V and 6 bases from J; junction bases left unmatched: 21. Germline V CDR1 and CDR2: MNHEY, SMNVEV (reference sequence). DNA of the CDR3: TGTGCCAGCACCCCCCGGGGGACTAGCGGGAGGGCCCTACTACTCGGCAATGAGCAGTTCTTC. Protein: CASTPRGTSGRALLLGNEQFF.